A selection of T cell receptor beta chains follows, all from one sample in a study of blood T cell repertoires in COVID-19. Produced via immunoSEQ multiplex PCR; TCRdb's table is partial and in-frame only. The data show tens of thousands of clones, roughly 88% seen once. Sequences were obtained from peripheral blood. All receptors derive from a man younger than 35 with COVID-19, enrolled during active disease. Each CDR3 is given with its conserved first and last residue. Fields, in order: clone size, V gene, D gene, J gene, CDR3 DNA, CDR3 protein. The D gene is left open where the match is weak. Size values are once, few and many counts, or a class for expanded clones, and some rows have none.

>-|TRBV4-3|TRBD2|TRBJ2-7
TGCGCCAGCAGCCAAGGGTTAGCGGGAGGCTACGAGCAGTACTTC
CASSQGLAGGYEQYF
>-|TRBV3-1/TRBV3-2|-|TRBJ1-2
TGTGCCAGCACCCAGACAGGACGTAACTATGGCTACACCTTC
CASTQTGRNYGYTF
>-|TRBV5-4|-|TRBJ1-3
TGTGCCAGCAGCTCATTGACAGACTCTGGAAACACCATATATTTT
CASSSLTDSGNTIYF
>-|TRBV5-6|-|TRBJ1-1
TGTGCCAGCAGCTTGGGGCAGGTAACTGAAGCTTTCTTT
CASSLGQVTEAFF
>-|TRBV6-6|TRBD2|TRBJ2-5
TGTGCCAGCAGTCGATCAAGCGGGACGGGAGAGACCCAGTACTTC
CASSRSSGTGETQYF
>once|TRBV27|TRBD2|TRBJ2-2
TGTGCCAGCAGTTCTCCGGGAGGGGGAATTATCGGGGAGCTGTTTTTT
CASSSPGGGIIGELFF
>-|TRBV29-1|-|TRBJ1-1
TGCAGCGCCCGGGGTTCGATGAACACTGAAGCTTTCTTT
CSARGSMNTEAFF
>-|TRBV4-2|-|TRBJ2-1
TGTGCCAGCAGCCAAGATCAAGTAGCGGTTTACAATGAGCAGTTCTTC
CASSQDQVAVYNEQFF
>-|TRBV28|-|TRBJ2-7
TGTGCCAGCAGTTTCGGACCGGGACACCCCACCGCGGAGCAGTACTTC
CASSFGPGHPTAEQYF
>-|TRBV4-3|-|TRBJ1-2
TGCGCCAGCAGCCAAGATCCTTTCGGGGGATCCTGCACCTTC
CASSQDPFGGSCTF
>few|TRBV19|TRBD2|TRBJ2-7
TGTGCCAGTAGTCGGCTGGCGGGAGGAACCTACGAGCAGTACTTC
CASSRLAGGTYEQYF
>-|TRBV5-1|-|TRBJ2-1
TGCGCCAGCAGCTTGCGCAATGAGCAGTTCTTC
CASSLRNEQFF
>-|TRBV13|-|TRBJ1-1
TGTGCCAGCAGTCTAACTCAGGGTACTGAAGCTTTCTTT
CASSLTQGTEAFF
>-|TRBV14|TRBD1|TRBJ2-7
TGTGCCAGCAGTAGCCTGGGACAGGGGTTCGACGAGCAGTACTTC
CASSSLGQGFDEQYF
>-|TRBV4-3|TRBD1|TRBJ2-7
TGCGCCAGCAGCCAAGTCATAGGACAGGGGAACCACGAGCAGTACTTC
CASSQVIGQGNHEQYF
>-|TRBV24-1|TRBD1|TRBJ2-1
TGTGCCACCAGTGACGCAACCGGGACAGGTCTGTGGGATGAGTTCTTC
CATSDATGTGLWDEFF
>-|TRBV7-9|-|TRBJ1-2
TGTGCCAGCAGCCCAACCAGGGAATTCTATGGCTACACCTTC
CASSPTREFYGYTF
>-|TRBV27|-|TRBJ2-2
TGTGCCAGCAGGGGCAGGGTATACGGTGCCGGGGAGCTGTTTTTT
CASRGRVYGAGELFF
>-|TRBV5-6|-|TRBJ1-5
TGTGCCAGCAGCTTGTCAGGGATCCGAATCCAGCCCCAGCATTTT
CASSLSGIRIQPQHF
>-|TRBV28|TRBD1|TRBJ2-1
TGTGCCAGCAGTCCCCCCGGGACAGGGGGGAATGAGCAGTTCTTC
CASSPPGTGGNEQFF
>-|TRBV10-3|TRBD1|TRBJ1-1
TGTGCCATCTCGACAGGGCACACTGAAGCTTTCTTT
CAISTGHTEAFF
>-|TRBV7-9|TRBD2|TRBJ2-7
TGTGCCAGCAGCTCCCTGACTAGCGGGAGGGCCTACGAGCAGTACTTC
CASSSLTSGRAYEQYF
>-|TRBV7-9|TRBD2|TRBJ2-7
TGTGCCAGCAGTAGAGTGATCGGGGGGTTATCCGAGCAGTACTTC
CASSRVIGGLSEQYF
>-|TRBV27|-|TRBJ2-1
TGTGCCTCCGGTGATGGAGCCTACAATGAGCAGTTCTTC
CASGDGAYNEQFF
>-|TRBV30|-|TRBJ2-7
TGTGCCTGGAGTGCCCTTTCGGAGGGCGACGAGCAGTACTTC
CAWSALSEGDEQYF
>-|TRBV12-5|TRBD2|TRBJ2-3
TGTGCTAGTGGTTTGGTAGGGGCTAGCGGGAGCACAGATACGCAGTATTTT
CASGLVGASGSTDTQYF
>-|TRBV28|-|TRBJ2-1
TGTGCCAGCAGTCCCCCGGGTTTCGGGGTTGAGCAGTTCTTC
CASSPPGFGVEQFF
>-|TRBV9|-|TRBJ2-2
TGTGCCAGCAGCGTAGCTCGGGCAGCGGGCAACACCGGGGAGCTGTTTTTT
CASSVARAAGNTGELFF